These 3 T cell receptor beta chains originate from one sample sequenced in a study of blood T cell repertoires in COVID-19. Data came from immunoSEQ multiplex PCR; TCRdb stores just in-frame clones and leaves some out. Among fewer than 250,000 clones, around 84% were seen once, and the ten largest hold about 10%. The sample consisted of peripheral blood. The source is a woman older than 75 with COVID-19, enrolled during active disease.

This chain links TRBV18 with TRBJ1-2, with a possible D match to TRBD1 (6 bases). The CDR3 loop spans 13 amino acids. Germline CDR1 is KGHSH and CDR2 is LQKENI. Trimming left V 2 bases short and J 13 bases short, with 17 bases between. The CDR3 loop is CASSPISEGGGTF. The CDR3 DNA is TGTGCCAGCTCACCAATAAGTGAAGGGGGTGGCACCTTC. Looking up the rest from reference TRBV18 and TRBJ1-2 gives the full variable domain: NAGVMQNPRHLVRRRGQEARLRCSPMKGHSHVYWYRQLPEEGLKFMVYLQKENIIDESGMPKERFSAEFPKEGPSILRIQQVVRGDSAAYFCASSPISEGGGTFGSGTRLTVV.

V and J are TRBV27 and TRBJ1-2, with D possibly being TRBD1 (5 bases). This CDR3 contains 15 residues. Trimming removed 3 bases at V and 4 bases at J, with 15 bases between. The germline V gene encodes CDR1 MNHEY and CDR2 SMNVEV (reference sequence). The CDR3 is CASSLGQPSFYGYTF. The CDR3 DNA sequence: TGTGCCAGCAGTTTGGGGCAGCCTTCTTTCTATGGCTACACCTTC.

This CDR3 is CASGDRSNQPQHF. For the CDR3, the DNA is TGTGCCAGTGGGGACAGAAGCAATCAGCCCCAGCATTTT. The chain recombines TRBV19 with TRBJ1-5; 7 bases are shared with TRBD1. Germline V CDR1 and CDR2: LNHDA, SQIVND (reference sequence). The CDR3 totals 13 residues. The ends lost 8 bases at V and 1 base at J; junction bases unmatched: 2.